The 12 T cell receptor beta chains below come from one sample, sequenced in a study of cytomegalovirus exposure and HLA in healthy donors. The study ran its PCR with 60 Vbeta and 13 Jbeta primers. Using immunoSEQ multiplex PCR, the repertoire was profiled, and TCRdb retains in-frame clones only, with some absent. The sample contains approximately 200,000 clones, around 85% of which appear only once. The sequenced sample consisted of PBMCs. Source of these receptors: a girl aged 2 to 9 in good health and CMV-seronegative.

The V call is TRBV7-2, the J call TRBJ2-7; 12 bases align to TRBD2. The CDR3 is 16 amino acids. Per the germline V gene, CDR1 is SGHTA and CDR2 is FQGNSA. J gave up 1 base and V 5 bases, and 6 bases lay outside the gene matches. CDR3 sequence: CASSRSSGGGSYEQYF. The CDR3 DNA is TGTGCCAGCAGCCGATCTAGCGGGGGGGGGTCCTACGAGCAGTACTTC.

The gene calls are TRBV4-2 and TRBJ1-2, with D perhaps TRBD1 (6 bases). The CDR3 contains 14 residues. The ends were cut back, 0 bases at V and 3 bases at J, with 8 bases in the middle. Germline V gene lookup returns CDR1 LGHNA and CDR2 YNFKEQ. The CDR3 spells CASSQDHRDYGYTF. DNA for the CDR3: TGTGCCAGCAGCCAAGATCACAGGGACTATGGCTACACCTTC.

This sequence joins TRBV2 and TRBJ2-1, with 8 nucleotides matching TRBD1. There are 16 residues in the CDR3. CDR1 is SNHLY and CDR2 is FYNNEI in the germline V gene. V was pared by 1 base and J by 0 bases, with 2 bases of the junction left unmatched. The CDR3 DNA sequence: TGTGCCAGCAGTGAAGACAGGGGGTTCTCCTACAATGAGCAGTTCTTC. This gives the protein CASSEDRGFSYNEQFF. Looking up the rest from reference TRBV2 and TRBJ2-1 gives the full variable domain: EPEVTQTPSHQVTQMGQEVILRCVPISNHLYFYWYRQILGQKVEFLVSFYNNEISEKSEIFDDQFSVERPDGSNFTLKIRSTKLEDSAMYFCASSEDRGFSYNEQFFGPGTRLTVL.

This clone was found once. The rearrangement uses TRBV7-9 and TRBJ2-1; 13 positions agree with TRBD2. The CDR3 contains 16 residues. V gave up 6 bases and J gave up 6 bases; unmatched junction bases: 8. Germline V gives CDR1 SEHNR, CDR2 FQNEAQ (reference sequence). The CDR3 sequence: CASSPTTSGRANEQFF. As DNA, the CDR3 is TGTGCCAGCAGTCCTACTACTAGCGGGAGGGCCAATGAGCAGTTCTTC. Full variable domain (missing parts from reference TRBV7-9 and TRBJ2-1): DTGVSQNPRHKITKRGQNVTFRCDPISEHNRLYWYRQTLGQGPEFLTYFQNEAQLEKSRLLSDRFSAERPKGSFSTLEIQRTEQGDSAMYLCASSPTTSGRANEQFFGPGTRLTVL.

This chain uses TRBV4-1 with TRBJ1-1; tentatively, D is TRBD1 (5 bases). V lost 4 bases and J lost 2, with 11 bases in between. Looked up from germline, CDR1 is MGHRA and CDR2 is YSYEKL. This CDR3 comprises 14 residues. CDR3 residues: CASSPQGLNTEAFF. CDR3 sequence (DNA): TGCGCCAGCAGCCCTCAGGGACTCAACACTGAAGCTTTCTTT.

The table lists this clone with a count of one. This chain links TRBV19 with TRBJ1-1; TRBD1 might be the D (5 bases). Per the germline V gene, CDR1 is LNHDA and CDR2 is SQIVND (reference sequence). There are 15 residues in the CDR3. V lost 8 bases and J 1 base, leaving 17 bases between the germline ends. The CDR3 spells CASLGGGTGNTEAFF. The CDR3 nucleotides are TGTGCCAGTCTCGGAGGAGGGACGGGGAACACTGAAGCTTTCTTT. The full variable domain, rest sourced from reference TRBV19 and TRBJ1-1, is DGGITQSPKYLFRKEGQNVTLSCEQNLNHDAMYWYRQDPGQGLRLIYYSQIVNDFQKGDIAEGYSVSREKKESFPLTVTSAQKNPTAFYLCASLGGGTGNTEAFFGQGTRLTVV.

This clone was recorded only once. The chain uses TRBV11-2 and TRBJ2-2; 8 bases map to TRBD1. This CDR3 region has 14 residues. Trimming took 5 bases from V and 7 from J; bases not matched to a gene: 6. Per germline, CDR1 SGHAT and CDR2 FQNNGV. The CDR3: CASSPRTGHGELFF. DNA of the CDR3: TGTGCCAGCAGCCCGCGGACAGGGCACGGGGAGCTGTTTTTT.

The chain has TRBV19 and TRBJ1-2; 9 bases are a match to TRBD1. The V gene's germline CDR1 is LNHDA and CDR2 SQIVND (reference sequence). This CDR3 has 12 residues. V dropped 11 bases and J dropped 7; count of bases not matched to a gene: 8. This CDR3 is CAVTGGLSGYTF. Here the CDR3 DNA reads TGTGCCGTCACAGGGGGCCTTTCTGGCTACACCTTC.

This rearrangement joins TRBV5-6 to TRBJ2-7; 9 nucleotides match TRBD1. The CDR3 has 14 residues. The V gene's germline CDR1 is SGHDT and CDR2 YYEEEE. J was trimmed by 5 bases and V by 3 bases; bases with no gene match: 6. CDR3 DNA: TGTGCCAGCAGCTCAGGACAGGGGAGCAACGAGCAGTACTTC. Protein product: CASSSGQGSNEQYF.

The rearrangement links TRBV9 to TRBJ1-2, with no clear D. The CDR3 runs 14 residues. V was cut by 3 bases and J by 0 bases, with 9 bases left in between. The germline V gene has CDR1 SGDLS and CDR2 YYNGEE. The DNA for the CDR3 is TGTGCCAGCAGCGCTGTTTCTGCTAACTATGGCTACACCTTC. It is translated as CASSAVSANYGYTF.

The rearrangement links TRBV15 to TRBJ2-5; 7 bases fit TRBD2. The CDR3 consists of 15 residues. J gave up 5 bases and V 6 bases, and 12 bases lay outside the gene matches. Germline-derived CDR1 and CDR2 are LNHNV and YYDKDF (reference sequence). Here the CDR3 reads CATRPGREDRETQYF. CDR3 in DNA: TGTGCCACCAGACCGGGGAGGGAGGACCGGGAGACCCAGTACTTC.

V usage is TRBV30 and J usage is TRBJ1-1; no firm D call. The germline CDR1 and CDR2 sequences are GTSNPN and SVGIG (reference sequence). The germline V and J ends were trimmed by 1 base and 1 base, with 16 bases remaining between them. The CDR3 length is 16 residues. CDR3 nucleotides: TGTGCCTGGAGTGGGGAGGCTTCTGTAACGAACACTGAAGCTTTCTTT. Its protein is CAWSGEASVTNTEAFF.